This TCR beta chain emerged from a study of T cell responses to AZD1222 COVID-19 vaccine. Study conclusions and caveats: Baseline serostatus was positive in only six AZD1222 recipients.

Method: immunoSEQ multiplex PCR; TCRdb's copy keeps in-frame clones and lacks some. Of tens of thousands of clones listed, approximately 85% were seen once; the top ten hold less than 11%. Of note for this clone: Its antigen is unidentified.

The CDR3 has 15 residues. The germline CDR1 and CDR2 sequences are SGHRS and YFSETQ. V dropped 4 bases and J dropped 1; count of bases not matched to a gene: 6. The V call is TRBV5-1, the J call TRBJ1-1, with 8 bases lining up with TRBD1. The sequence was collected from an adult who received the AZD1222 COVID-19 vaccine. Source: peripheral blood, taken 28 days after the second AZD1222 dose. The CDR3 nucleotides are TGCGCCAGCAGCACCAAGACAGGGGCGAACACTGAAGCTTTCTTT. Protein sequence: CASSTKTGANTEAFF.